This T cell receptor beta chain is from a study of cytomegalovirus exposure and HLA in healthy donors (dated by TCRdb to between 2016 and 2019). About the full investigation: An earlier analysis of some 500 of the donors reported approximately 290 Gb of sequence data and 117 million unique TCR beta sequences from about 179 million T cells. An early release that covered some 640 HLA-typed donors contained approximately 290 gigabases of sequencing data and 80 million or so unique TCR sequences. Of the roughly 410 genotyped donors, 65% to 90% were placed in the genetic ancestry cluster associated with self-reported Caucasian donors. The study was designed to test whether signatures of past pathogen exposure could be identified by cataloging public T cell receptors. The study used immunosequencing to profile the T cell repertoires of under 700 subjects and linked those repertoires to cytomegalovirus serostatus. Besides the first cohort of more than 650 subjects, a separate validation cohort made up of over a hundred different subjects was used. To predict cytomegalovirus infection status, the study combined high-throughput TCR immunosequencing, statistical association of individual TCRs with disease status, and machine learning. To study patterns of TCR occurrence, a later analysis re-analyzed previously published TCR beta repertoires from 550 to 800 donors and added high-resolution HLA genotyping. Rather than drawing on any new phenotypic data, the later analysis identified candidate immune exposures from TCR beta sequences and the way those sequences occurred across donors. In an earlier analysis of roughly 580 of the donors, high-throughput TCR beta sequencing was used to judge whether each TCR beta V gene segment behaved as functional or pseudogenic. Donor age, sex, ethnicity and CMV serostatus were collected together with the repertoire data. A later genetic analysis used genome-wide SNP genotypes for about 55% of the 666 donors, treating that subset as a discovery cohort. All discovery cohort repertoires had been generated using a single sequencing platform. HLA typing included class I and class II loci at four-digit resolution. The number of typed donors differed by locus: about 620-640 for A, B, C, DRB1 and DQB1; 522 for DQA1; around 580 for DPA1; and about 470 for DPB1. Roughly 5 DR-DQ haplotypes were handled as single units for association and clustering, since linkage in the cohort was strong. Among over 350 genotyped donors of the cohort, an average of approximately 230,000 unique TCR beta nucleotide sequences were sequenced per donor, about a sixth of them non-productive.

Points on this clone: Its binding antigen is unknown. No qualities accompany the bases; no much larger clone lies one base away.

The cohort comprised approximately 700 healthy bone marrow donors. Cohort members were all nominally healthy when sampled, although unrecorded immune exposures were likely present. The donor tested CMV seronegative, placing the donor among the 350 to 400 seronegative members of the cohort. Each donor provided a peripheral blood sample, and peripheral blood mononuclear cells were used for TCR beta sequencing. The Qiagen DNeasy Blood Extraction Kit was used to extract genomic DNA from the blood cell samples. Library preparation was by the immunoSEQ multiplex PCR assay. A mixture of 60 forward primers for TCR Vbeta segments and 13 reverse primers for TCR Jbeta segments was used in the multiplex PCR. The CDR3 region of rearranged TCR beta genes was amplified from genomic DNA by a multiplex PCR assay. On the Illumina HiSeq System, the amplified TCR beta libraries were sequenced as 87-base-pair reads. The paper's processing steps were these. In a later analysis, around 80 million unique TCR beta chains were counted across the 666 repertoires, and approximately 9.9 million of these chains were shared by at least two donors. Raw reads were error-corrected and collapsed into unique sequences by a nearest-neighbor algorithm in which closely related sequences were merged to remove PCR and sequencing errors. V, D and J gene segments were assigned by aligning CDR3 sequences to IMGT reference sequences. For a sequence to be retained, a match of at least six nucleotides was required to both a V gene segment and a J gene segment. Rearrangements were classified as productive when the CDR3 lacked stop codons and remained in frame with V and J, and all other rearrangements were classified as non-productive. CDR3 was defined by IMGT convention, running from the second conserved V-encoded cysteine to the conserved J-encoded phenylalanine. The earlier analysis of more than 450 of the donors excluded sequences that lacked an unambiguous match to a single V gene segment. An earlier analysis of around 600 of the donors classified V segments as functional when productive rearrangements were above 56.7% and as segregating when the standard deviation between donors was above 5%. A statistical classification framework was built for diagnosing cytomegalovirus status from the catalog of TCR beta chain sequences. In a later analysis, V and J genes were assigned by comparing TCR nucleotide sequences against IMGT/GENE-DB human TR gene sequences. A later analysis assigned CDR3 sequences and most-parsimonious VDJ recombination scenarios with the TCRdist pipeline. A later analysis defined each TCR beta chain by its CDR3 amino acid sequence plus V-gene family, and excluded reads lacking a unique V-gene family. As a way to deal with suspected cross-contamination and a sequencing artifact, a later analysis dropped 592 nucleotide sequences that were highly shared and had low generation probability. In a later analysis, a clonal expansion index was calculated for each public chain from normalized within-repertoire ranks of inferred template counts. A later analysis computed generation probabilities with a VDJ recombination model fitted to out-of-frame rearrangements, and checked the results against IGoR. Hypergeometric tests were used in a later analysis to score TCR-TCR, TCR-HLA and TCR-CMV co-occurrence, with a repertoire-size bias correction applied to the TCR pairs. To estimate false discovery rates, a later analysis permuted the HLA or CMV assignments 20 times. A later analysis grouped co-occurring TCRs with DBSCAN, adding TCRdist sequence similarity when clustering within HLA-allele-positive subsets. Repertoires with fewer than 30,000 or more than 120,000 public chains were left out of co-occurrence clustering, as were five repertoires with anomalous nucleotide sharing. TCRdb holds this immuneACCESS table with in-frame rearrangements only. Some clones are missing; in checked studies, unresolved V genes explain under half, and the rest has no known cause. Clone size and the V and J calls come from that table; the DNA yielded D and trimming. The sample table lists around 190,000 clones, 79% of them with a count of one. Under 0.9% of the sample lies in the top ten.

Measured from the cysteine to the phenylalanine, the CDR3 is 13 residues long. The kept DNA is CDR3 alone, 39 bases in frame from the first base. As encoded in the germline V gene (reference sequence), CDR1 is SGHNT while CDR2 is YYREEE. At the junction V is shortened by 2 bases and J by 6 bases, with 12 bases in between. Broader findings and caveats from the paper: A further reported finding was that TCR beta sequences accurately predicted the HLA-A and HLA-B alleles for most subjects in the first cohort. Because HLA typing was unavailable for some donors at each locus, only the typed subset was used in association tests. The authors suggested that the approach could potentially be generalized to other disease states and immunological phenotypes. Across donors, most TCR sequences were observed very rarely, whereas some public TCRs were present in many individuals. According to a later analysis, parvovirus B19, influenza, CMV and Epstein-Barr virus appeared linked to several top co-occurrence clusters. According to a later genetic analysis, donors in an Asian-associated ancestry cluster had fewer N-insertions in productive TCRs than the roughly 700-donor mean. In vitro tests confirmed that three of the cytomegalovirus-associated TCR beta chains recognize cytomegalovirus antigens. In both the original and validation cohorts, the classifier was reported to diagnose cytomegalovirus status with high specificity and sensitivity. Correlated functional status among segregating V segments might reflect linkage disequilibrium, but an unknown experimental factor could not be ruled out. A cluster of highly shared sequence variants was judged likely to represent a technical artifact of the sequencing pipeline. In a later analysis, the rate of TCR association differed among HLA loci, with DRB1 alleles having the most associated TCRs and HLA-C alleles having the fewest. The study listed 150 to 200 TCR beta chains as associated with cytomegalovirus. An earlier analysis of 587 of the donors showed that most TCR beta V segments appeared in productive rearrangements either about 90% or about 30% of the time, which broadly matched IMGT annotations. Over 15 rarely observed V segments, including chromosome 9 orphons, were excluded from the earlier analysis of several hundred of the donors because counts were too low. For the cohort, immune exposure information was limited to CMV serostatus. A later analysis found that HLA-associated TCR beta chains were more clonally expanded and had lower generation probabilities than equally common non-associated chains. A later genetic analysis associated a missense DCLRE1C variant with V-gene and J-gene trimming of TCR beta chains, and an independent cohort replicated the association. Assigning TCR associations to individual alleles was difficult when HLA alleles, especially DR and DQ, strongly co-occurred. Most CMV-associated TCR beta chains appeared to be HLA-restricted in a later analysis, and the HLA associations seemed to be driven largely by CMV exposure. In this cohort, only TCR beta chains were sequenced, and detectable features were limited by the absence of alpha or paired-chain data. In a later analysis, some 17,000 TCR beta sequences were associated with specific HLA alleles at a false discovery rate of 0.05. The 87-base-pair reads could not distinguish some IMGT-functional V segments, including TRBV6-2 and TRBV6-3, so those segments were excluded. Roughly uniform sequencing depth across donors was assumed in presence/absence analyses, although this assumption may not hold.

The receptor's source is a woman aged 40 to 50 in good health and CMV-seronegative. Source material: PBMCs. Recombination connected TRBV5-4 to TRBJ2-7; the D gene identity is not certain. The CDR3 protein: CASSFWPAGEQYF. The base sequence is TGTGCCAGCAGCTTCTGGCCGGCAGGCGAGCAGTACTTC.